These 14 T cell receptor beta chains were all obtained from the same sample, sequenced in a study of blood T cell repertoires in COVID-19. Only in-frame clones appear in the TCRdb table, and some are missing; sequencing was by immunoSEQ multiplex PCR. In the table there are 200,000 or so clones, roughly four fifths of which are singletons. Sequencing was done on a sample of peripheral blood. These receptor sequences come from a middle-aged woman with acute or convalescent COVID-19.

The V gene is TRBV19, the J gene TRBJ2-1, with TRBD1 matching over 9 bases. CDR3 length: 15 amino acids. The germline CDR1 and CDR2 sequences are LNHDA and SQIVND (reference sequence). V shed 6 bases and J 2 bases; nucleotides not matched to a gene: 5. This CDR3 is CASRWGQGAYNEQFF. As DNA, the CDR3 is TGTGCCAGTAGGTGGGGACAGGGTGCCTACAATGAGCAGTTCTTC.

The J gene is TRBJ2-2, the V gene TRBV2; 9 positions match TRBD1. Germline CDR1 and CDR2: SNHLY and FYNNEI. Trimming cost V 11 bases and J 6 bases; bases outside gene matches: 4. The CDR3 is 12 residues long. The CDR3 nucleotides read TGTGCCGGCCACAGGGGGCCCGGGGAGCTGTTTTTT. It specifies CAGHRGPGELFF. Full variable domain (missing parts from reference TRBV2 and TRBJ2-2): EPEVTQTPSHQVTQMGQEVILRCVPISNHLYFYWYRQILGQKVEFLVSFYNNEISEKSEIFDDQFSVERPDGSNFTLKIRSTKLEDSAMYFCAGHRGPGELFFGEGSRLTVL.

The V and J genes are TRBV28 and TRBJ1-1; weak D call: TRBD1 (5 bases). The V end lost 6 bases, the J end lost 1 base, and 12 bases lay between the germline ends. Germline V lookup: CDR1 MDHEN, CDR2 SYDVKM. This CDR3 is built from 14 residues. The CDR3 nucleotides are TGTGCCAGCAGCTCCCAGGGCGAGAACACTGAAGCTTTCTTT. Residues: CASSSQGENTEAFF.

The V gene is TRBV5-1, the J gene TRBJ2-5; D is unresolved. V was shortened by 1 base and J by 0 bases, with 7 bases between the two germline ends. Germline V lookup: CDR1 SGHRS, CDR2 YFSETQ. The CDR3 extends over 14 amino acids. CDR3 protein: CASSLTVYQETQYF. DNA for the CDR3: TGCGCCAGCAGCTTGACAGTGTACCAAGAGACCCAGTACTTC.

This clone was detected only once. V is TRBV5-1 and J is TRBJ2-2; 10 bases fit TRBD1. Unmatched junction bases numbered 4, after V lost 4 bases and J lost 7 bases. Germline values: CDR1 SGHRS, CDR2 YFSETQ. The CDR3 runs to 14 residues. The DNA for the CDR3 is TGCGCCAGCAGCGCAGGGACAGGGGACGGGGAGCTGTTTTTT. It specifies CASSAGTGDGELFF.

Here the CDR3 reads CASSFNRYGYTF. The CDR3 nucleotides read TGTGCCAGCAGTTTCAACCGGTATGGCTACACCTTC. The chain combines TRBV14 with TRBJ1-2; no clear D. Trimming took off 6 bases at V and 5 bases at J, with 10 bases between the two ends. Per germline, CDR1 SGHDN and CDR2 FVKESK. This CDR3 spans 12 amino acids.

This rearrangement joins TRBV15 to TRBJ1-1, with TRBD1 as a possible D gene (5 bases). The V gene's germline CDR1 is LNHNV and CDR2 YYDKDF (reference sequence). This CDR3 spans 14 amino acids. V lost 1 base and J lost 10, with 16 bases in between. CDR3 bases: TGTGCCACCAGCAGAGGGTCAGGGATCCTTGTAGCTTTCTTT. Translation gives CATSRGSGILVAFF.

The chain is built from TRBV5-1 and TRBJ1-5, with D perhaps TRBD1 (6 bases). The CDR3 is 15 residues long. The germline V gene encodes CDR1 SGHRS and CDR2 YFSETQ. Trimming pared 0 bases from V and 7 bases from J, leaving 14 bases between. CDR3 sequence (DNA): TGCGCCAGCAGCTTGGGTGGGACATTAAAGCAGCCCCAGCATTTT. Encoded protein: CASSLGGTLKQPQHF. The full variable domain, with the rest looked up from reference TRBV5-1 and TRBJ1-5, is KAGVTQTPRYLIKTRGQQVTLSCSPISGHRSVSWYQQTPGQGLQFLFEYFSETQRNKGNFPGRFSGRQFSNSRSEMNVSTLELGDSALYLCASSLGGTLKQPQHFGDGTRLSIL.

This chain uses TRBV7-9 with TRBJ2-2; 9 bases are shared with TRBD1. The J segment lost 2 bases and the V segment lost 4 bases, leaving 2 bases of the junction unmatched. Germline CDR1 SEHNR, CDR2 FQNEAQ (reference sequence). The CDR3 sequence is 15 residues long. The CDR3 loop is CASSSGQGNTGELFF. The CDR3 DNA reads TGTGCCAGCAGCTCGGGACAGGGTAACACCGGGGAGCTGTTTTTT.

In this sample, this clone turned up once. The J gene is TRBJ2-7, the V gene TRBV18, with 12 bases lining up with TRBD2. The trim removed 2 bases at V and 4 bases at J, leaving 0 bases unmatched. The CDR3 has 14 residues. CDR1 is KGHSH and CDR2 is LQKENI in the germline V gene. The CDR3: CASSPGTSGYEQYF. The CDR3 DNA reads as TGTGCCAGCTCACCAGGGACTAGCGGGTACGAGCAGTACTTC.

The chain has TRBV27 and TRBJ2-7; 8 nucleotides agree with TRBD2. CDR1 and CDR2 (germline): MNHEY, SMNVEV (reference sequence). V shed 2 bases and J 2 bases; nucleotides not matched to a gene: 5. CDR3 size: 15 residues. In DNA form, the CDR3 reads TGTGCCAGCAGTTTAGGCGGGAGGCCACCCTACGAGCAGTACTTC. Translation: CASSLGGRPPYEQYF.

This chain links TRBV7-2 with TRBJ2-4; D might be TRBD2 (5 bases). Germline CDR1 SGHTA, CDR2 FQGNSA. The CDR3 contains 13 residues. Between the trimmed V and J ends, which lost 5 bases and 3 bases, there was a span of 8 bases. CDR3 DNA sequence: TGTGCCAGCAGCCTCCGGGACAAAAACATTCAGTACTTC. Protein product: CASSLRDKNIQYF. The full variable domain, completed using reference TRBV7-2 and TRBJ2-4, is GAGVSQSPSNKVTEKGKDVELRCDPISGHTALYWYRQSLGQGLEFLIYFQGNSAPDKSGLPSDRFSAERTGGSVSTLTIQRTQQEDSAVYLCASSLRDKNIQYFGAGTRLSVL.

The chain links TRBV5-6 to TRBJ2-1; maybe TRBD2 (6 bases). V was shortened by 4 bases and J by 6 bases, with 11 bases between the two germline ends. This CDR3 comprises 13 residues. Germline CDR1 SGHDT, CDR2 YYEEEE. Here the CDR3 DNA reads TGTGCCAGCAGCCGAGGGAGGCCCAATGAGCAGTTCTTC. Translating it yields CASSRGRPNEQFF.

V gene TRBV15 combines with J gene TRBJ1-2; the D is unclear. Germline V gene sequence: CDR1 LNHNV, CDR2 YYDKDF (reference sequence). CDR3 length: 13 residues. V dropped 5 bases and J dropped 14 bases, with 21 bases sitting between them. In DNA form, the CDR3 reads TGTGCCACCAGCGTTACAGAGTGGCACCGCTTAACCTTC. Residues: CATSVTEWHRLTF.